A single sample gave rise to the 18 T cell receptor beta chains below, sequenced in a study of blood T cell repertoires in COVID-19. Sequencing was performed with immunoSEQ multiplex PCR; in TCRdb, only in-frame clones are kept and a portion is missing. The table shows 80,000 to 95,000 clones, with around 85% occurring only once. Sequencing was done on a sample of peripheral blood. The receptors shown here come from a human donor in a cohort sampled during active COVID-19.

This sequence joins TRBV7-2 and TRBJ1-5; TRBD1 is a possible D gene (5 bases). V gave up 5 bases and J gave up 0 bases, with 11 bases separating them. The CDR3 has 15 amino acids. Germline V gene sequence: CDR1 SGHTA, CDR2 FQGNSA. CDR3: CASSEDRDSNQPQHF. CDR3 sequence (DNA): TGTGCCAGCAGCGAAGACAGAGATAGCAATCAGCCCCAGCATTTT.

To note about this clone: Other DNA variants within this sample encode the same CDR3. The genes are TRBV2 and TRBJ1-5; 9 bases are shared with TRBD1. The germline gives CDR1 SNHLY, CDR2 FYNNEI. This CDR3 contains 14 residues. The V and J ends lost 5 bases and 7 bases, in that order; junction bases with no gene match: 6. The CDR3 nucleotides read TGTGCCAGCAGTCAAGACAGGGGGAGCCAGCCCCAGCATTTT. Translating it yields CASSQDRGSQPQHF.

V is TRBV19 and J is TRBJ2-3; perhaps TRBD1 as D (5 bases). Germline CDR1 reads LNHDA; CDR2 reads SQIVND (reference sequence). Trimming took 4 bases from V and 4 from J, leaving 9 bases between them. The CDR3 sequence is 13 residues long. CDR3: CASSTQGSDTQYF. DNA for the CDR3: TGTGCCAGTAGTACGCAGGGATCAGATACGCAGTATTTT.

The J gene is TRBJ1-1, the V gene TRBV19; D uncertain. The germline gives CDR1 LNHDA, CDR2 SQIVND (reference sequence). Trimming removed 3 bases from V and 7 bases from J, with 6 bases in between. The CDR3 extends over 11 amino acids. CDR3 nucleotides: TGTGCCAGTAGTATCGTCCGTGAAGCTTTCTTT. It encodes CASSIVREAFF.

The gene calls are TRBV4-3 and TRBJ2-1, with TRBD1 matching over 9 bases. Looked up from germline, CDR1 is LGHNA and CDR2 is YSLEER. The CDR3 has 14 amino acids. Germline trimming cut 8 bases from V and 6 bases from J; bases unmatched to any gene: 8. This CDR3 is CASGSRDRANEQFF. DNA for the CDR3: TGCGCCAGCGGTTCCCGGGACAGGGCCAATGAGCAGTTCTTC.

This chain links TRBV27 with TRBJ2-7, with D unclear. The V and J ends lost 2 bases and 2 bases respectively, with 7 bases between them. The germline CDR1 and CDR2 sequences are MNHEY and SMNVEV (reference sequence). This CDR3 has 13 amino acids. The CDR3, as DNA: TGTGCCAGCAGTTTAAAACAAACCTACGAGCAGTACTTC. Protein product: CASSLKQTYEQYF.

The chain uses TRBV9 and TRBJ2-7; TRBD2 matches at 7 bases. The CDR3 totals 14 residues. Trimming removed 0 bases from V and 4 bases from J; junction bases left unmatched: 4. Germline lookup yields CDR1 SGDLS and CDR2 YYNGEE. CDR3 protein: CASSVAGGGYEQYF. CDR3 in DNA: TGTGCCAGCAGCGTAGCCGGGGGAGGGTACGAGCAGTACTTC.

The CDR3 protein is CATQAVDTQYF. CDR3 DNA sequence: TGTGCCACCCAAGCGGTGGATACGCAGTATTTT. The chain employs TRBV11-2 and TRBJ2-3; D perhaps matches TRBD2 (5 bases). The germline V gene has CDR1 SGHAT and CDR2 FQNNGV. The germline V and J ends were trimmed by 10 bases and 6 bases, with 11 bases remaining between them. This CDR3 contains 11 residues.

This clone was seen only once. The rearrangement uses TRBV9 and TRBJ2-7; 13 bases map to TRBD2. Germline V gene lookup returns CDR1 SGDLS and CDR2 YYNGEE. V lost 3 bases and J lost 7; bases outside the gene matches: 7. The CDR3 length is 15 residues. CDR3 bases: TGTGCCAGCAGCGACACTAGCGGGAGGGCCAGGGAGCAGTACTTC. Its translation: CASSDTSGRAREQYF. The whole variable domain, filled in from reference TRBV9 and TRBJ2-7, reads DSGVTQTPKHLITATGQRVTLRCSPRSGDLSVYWYQQSLDQGLQFLIQYYNGEERAKGNILERFSAQQFPDLHSELNLSSLELGDSALYFCASSDTSGRAREQYFGPGTRLTVT.

The chain employs TRBV11-2 and TRBJ2-5, with D perhaps matching TRBD2 (5 bases). CDR3 size: 12 residues. Trimming removed 4 bases at V and 5 bases at J, with 8 bases between. Germline values: CDR1 SGHAT, CDR2 FQNNGV. The DNA for the CDR3 is TGTGCCAGCAGCTCCGGCGGGGAGACCCAGTACTTC. It specifies CASSSGGETQYF.

The CDR3 nucleotides are TGTGCCAGCAGCCAAAAGGGGTTGGCCTCCTATGGCTACACCTTC. Translated: CASSQKGLASYGYTF. The chain has TRBV3-1 (or the pseudogene TRBV3-2) and TRBJ1-2; possible D gene TRBD1, 5 bases. V lost 2 bases and J lost 4, with 14 bases in between. Germline V gene lookup returns CDR1 LGHDT and CDR2 YNNKEL (reference sequence). This CDR3 is built from 15 residues.

This chain connects TRBV3-1 (or the pseudogene TRBV3-2) to TRBJ1-5; no clear D. Trimming stripped 6 bases from V and 0 bases from J, with 24 bases between. The CDR3 covers 19 residues. From germline, CDR1 is LGHDT and CDR2 YNNKEL (reference sequence). DNA of the CDR3: TGTGCCAGCAGGAAGGTAAGCTTTGTCACAGCTCATAGCAATCAGCCCCAGCATTTT. It specifies CASRKVSFVTAHSNQPQHF.

This clone has a handful of counts. V and J are TRBV25-1 and TRBJ1-6; 9 bases map to TRBD1. J gave up 6 bases and V 6 bases, and 12 bases lay outside the gene matches. This CDR3 has 17 residues. From germline, CDR1 is MGHDK and CDR2 SYGVNS. The CDR3 region has the DNA TGTGCCAGCAGCCCTTTCTCGGGGACAGGGTCTAATTCACCCCTCCACTTT. Protein sequence: CASSPFSGTGSNSPLHF.

The chain joins TRBV6-6 to TRBJ1-3; TRBD1 might be the D (6 bases). This CDR3 has 14 residues. V was pared by 6 bases and J by 2 bases, with 11 bases between. CDR1 is MNHNY, CDR2 SVGAGI, per germline (reference sequence). This CDR3 is CASSRGQTGNTIYF. In nucleotides, the CDR3 is TGTGCCAGCAGCAGAGGACAGACTGGAAACACCATATATTTT.

The chain combines TRBV2 with TRBJ2-7; tentatively, D is TRBD1 (5 bases). The germline V gene has CDR1 SNHLY and CDR2 FYNNEI. The CDR3 contains 14 residues. The V gene lost 2 bases and the J gene lost 5 bases, with 13 bases spanning the gap. CDR3 loop: CASSESRRVHEQYF. The CDR3 DNA reads as TGTGCCAGCAGTGAATCACGCAGGGTTCACGAGCAGTACTTC. Full variable domain (rest looked up from reference TRBV2 and TRBJ2-7): EPEVTQTPSHQVTQMGQEVILRCVPISNHLYFYWYRQILGQKVEFLVSFYNNEISEKSEIFDDQFSVERPDGSNFTLKIRSTKLEDSAMYFCASSESRRVHEQYFGPGTRLTVT.

This clone was detected a few times. CDR3 DNA sequence: TGTGCCTGGAGTGCGGCGGGTGAAAAACTGTTTTTT. It encodes CAWSAAGEKLFF. The chain employs TRBV30 and TRBJ1-4; D ambiguous. Trimming left V 1 base short and J 7 bases short, with 7 bases between. Germline loops: CDR1 GTSNPN, CDR2 SVGIG (reference sequence). The CDR3 is made up of 12 amino acids.

The V and J genes are TRBV6-2 or TRBV6-3 and TRBJ2-2, with 13 bases matching TRBD2. CDR3 length equals 18 residues. CDR1 is MNHEY and CDR2 is SVGEGT in the germline V gene. Germline trimming cut 0 bases from V and 2 bases from J; bases unmatched to any gene: 3. CDR3 in DNA: TGTGCCAGCAGTTACTCGACTAGCGGGAGGACAAACACCGGGGAGCTGTTTTTT. Protein product: CASSYSTSGRTNTGELFF.

This clone was picked up one time. This chain joins TRBV9 and TRBJ1-6, with TRBD1 matching 10 bases. Trimming took 0 bases from V and 9 from J; bases not matched to a gene: 6. Germline lookup yields CDR1 SGDLS and CDR2 YYNGEE. There are 16 residues in the CDR3. The CDR3 nucleotides are TGTGCCAGCAGCGTAGCATCCGGGACAGGGGTTTCACCCCTCCACTTT. Residues: CASSVASGTGVSPLHF.